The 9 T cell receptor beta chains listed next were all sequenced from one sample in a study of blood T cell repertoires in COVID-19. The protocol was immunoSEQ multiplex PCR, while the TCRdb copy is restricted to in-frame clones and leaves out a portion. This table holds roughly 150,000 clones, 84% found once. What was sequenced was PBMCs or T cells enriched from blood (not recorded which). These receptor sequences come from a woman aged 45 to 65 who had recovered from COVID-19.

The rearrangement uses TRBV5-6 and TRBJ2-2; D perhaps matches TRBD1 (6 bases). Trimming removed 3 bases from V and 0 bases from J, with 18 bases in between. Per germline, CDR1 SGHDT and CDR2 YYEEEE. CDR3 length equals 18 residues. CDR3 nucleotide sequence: TGTGCCAGCAGCTCGACAGGACGGCTCTCTCCGAACACCGGGGAGCTGTTTTTT. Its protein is CASSSTGRLSPNTGELFF.

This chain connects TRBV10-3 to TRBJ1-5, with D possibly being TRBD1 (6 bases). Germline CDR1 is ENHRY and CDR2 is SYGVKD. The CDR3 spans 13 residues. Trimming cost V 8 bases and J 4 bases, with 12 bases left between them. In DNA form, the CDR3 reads TGTGCCATCGCGCAGGGGCCAAATCAGCCCCAGCATTTT. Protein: CAIAQGPNQPQHF.

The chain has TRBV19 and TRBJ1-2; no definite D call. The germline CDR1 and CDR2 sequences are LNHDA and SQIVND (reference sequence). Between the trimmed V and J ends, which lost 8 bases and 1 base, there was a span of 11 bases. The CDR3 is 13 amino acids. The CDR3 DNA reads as TGTGCCAGTTCCCCCCGCGTTAACTATGGCTACACCTTC. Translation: CASSPRVNYGYTF.

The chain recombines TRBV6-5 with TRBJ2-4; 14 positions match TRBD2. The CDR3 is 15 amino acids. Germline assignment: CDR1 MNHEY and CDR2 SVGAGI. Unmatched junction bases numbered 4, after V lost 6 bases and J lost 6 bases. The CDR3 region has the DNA TGTGCCAGCAGCTCCGGACTAGCGGGAGGAAACATTCAGTACTTC. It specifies CASSSGLAGGNIQYF.

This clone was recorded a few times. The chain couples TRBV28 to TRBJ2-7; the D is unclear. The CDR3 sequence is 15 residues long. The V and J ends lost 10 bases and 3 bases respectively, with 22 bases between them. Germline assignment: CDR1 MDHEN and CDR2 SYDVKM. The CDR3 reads CATTYNSGGFYEQYF. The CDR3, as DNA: TGTGCCACCACCTATAACTCAGGTGGGTTCTACGAGCAGTACTTC.

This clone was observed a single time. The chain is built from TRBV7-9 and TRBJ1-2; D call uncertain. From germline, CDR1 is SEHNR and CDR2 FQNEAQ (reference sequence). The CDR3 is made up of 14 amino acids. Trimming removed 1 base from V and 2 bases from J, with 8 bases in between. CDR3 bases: TGTGCCAGCAGCTTAGACGGTCGGAACTATGGCTACACCTTC. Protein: CASSLDGRNYGYTF.

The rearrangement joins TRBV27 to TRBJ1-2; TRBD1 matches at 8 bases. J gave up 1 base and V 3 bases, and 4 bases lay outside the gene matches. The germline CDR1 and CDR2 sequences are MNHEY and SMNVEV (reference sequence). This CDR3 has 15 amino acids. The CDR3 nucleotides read TGTGCCAGCAGTTTTGGGACAGGTATTAACTATGGCTACACCTTC. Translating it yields CASSFGTGINYGYTF.

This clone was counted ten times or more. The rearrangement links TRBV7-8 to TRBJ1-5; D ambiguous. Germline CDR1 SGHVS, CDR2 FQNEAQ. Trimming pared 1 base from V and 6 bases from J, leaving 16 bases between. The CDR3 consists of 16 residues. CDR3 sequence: CASSLEGLNRGQPQHF. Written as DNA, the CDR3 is TGTGCCAGCAGCTTAGAGGGTTTGAATCGGGGTCAGCCCCAGCATTTT.

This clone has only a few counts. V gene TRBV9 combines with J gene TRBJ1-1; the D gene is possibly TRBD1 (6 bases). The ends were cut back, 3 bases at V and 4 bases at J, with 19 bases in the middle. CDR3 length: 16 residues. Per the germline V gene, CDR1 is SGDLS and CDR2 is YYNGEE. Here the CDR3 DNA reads TGTGCCAGCAGCGCCCATAAAAACAGGGATAGCACTGAAGCTTTCTTT. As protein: CASSAHKNRDSTEAFF.